The source of this TCR beta chain is a study of cytomegalovirus exposure and HLA in healthy donors (dated by TCRdb to about 2017). In the study overall: In an earlier analysis of about 560 of the donors, roughly 300 Gb of sequence data and some 120 million unique TCR beta sequences from some 170 million T cells were reported. HLA typing included class I and class II loci at four-digit resolution. The number of typed donors differed by locus: roughly 620-640 for A, B, C, DRB1 and DQB1; approximately 520 for DQA1; some 610 for DPA1; and roughly 490 for DPB1. Every repertoire in the discovery cohort had been generated on one and the same sequencing platform. An earlier analysis of 500 to 750 of the donors applied high-throughput TCR beta sequencing to assess whether each TCR beta V gene segment acted as functional or pseudogenic. Genome-wide SNP genotypes for about three fifths of the roughly 700 donors were used in a later genetic analysis, which treated that subset as a discovery cohort. The study combined high-throughput TCR immunosequencing, statistical association of individual TCRs with disease status, and machine learning to predict cytomegalovirus infection status. Because of strong linkage in the cohort, roughly 5 DR-DQ haplotypes were treated as single units for association and clustering. Among the roughly 390 genotyped donors, about 83% belonged to the genetic ancestry cluster associated with self-reported Caucasian donors. Alongside the repertoire data, information on donor age, sex, ethnicity and CMV serostatus was compiled. The study was designed to test whether signatures of past pathogen exposure could be identified by cataloging public T cell receptors. Rather than drawing on any new phenotypic data, the later analysis identified candidate immune exposures from TCR beta sequences and the way those sequences occurred across donors. The T cell repertoires of 700 or so subjects were profiled by immunosequencing and related to cytomegalovirus serostatus. To study patterns of TCR occurrence, a later analysis re-analyzed previously published TCR beta repertoires from 550 to 800 donors and added high-resolution HLA genotyping. Approximately 300 gigabases of sequencing data and roughly 90 million unique TCR sequences were included in an early release covering about 700 HLA-typed donors. Along with the roughly 670-subject first cohort, a separate validation cohort of over a hundred different subjects was used. On average, 235,054 unique TCR beta nucleotide sequences were sequenced per donor among 398 genotyped donors of the cohort, with roughly 18% of those sequences being non-productive.

About this clone: There is no known antigen for this receptor. No quality values exist for individual bases; no much larger clone is one base distant.

Receptor amplification or capture employed the immunoSEQ multiplex PCR assay. For the multiplex PCR, a mixture combining 60 forward primers for TCR Vbeta segments and 13 reverse primers for TCR Jbeta segments was used. Amplification of the CDR3 region of rearranged TCR beta genes was performed with a multiplex PCR assay on genomic DNA. Amplified TCR beta libraries were sequenced as 87-base-pair reads on the Illumina HiSeq System. Per the source publication's procedure: A later analysis counted tens of millions of unique TCR beta chains across the 500 to 850 repertoires, and around 9.9 million of these chains were shared by at least two donors. To remove PCR and sequencing errors, raw reads were error-corrected and collapsed into unique sequences using a nearest-neighbor algorithm that merged closely related sequences. CDR3 sequences were aligned to IMGT reference sequences to assign V, D and J gene segments. For a sequence to be retained, a match of at least six nucleotides to both a V gene segment and a J gene segment was required. A rearrangement was called productive if the CDR3 had no stop codons and remained in frame with V and J, and every other rearrangement was called non-productive. Following IMGT convention, CDR3 was defined as the stretch from the second conserved V-encoded cysteine to the conserved J-encoded phenylalanine. In an earlier analysis of some 550 of the donors, sequences lacking an unambiguous match to a single V gene segment were excluded. In an earlier analysis of 500 to 750 of the donors, V segments were called functional above 56.7% productive rearrangements and were called segregating when the between-donor standard deviation exceeded 5%. A statistical classification framework was developed to diagnose cytomegalovirus status using the catalog of TCR beta chain sequences. In a later analysis, V and J genes were assigned by comparing TCR nucleotide sequences against IMGT/GENE-DB human TR gene sequences. The TCRdist pipeline was used in a later analysis to assign CDR3 sequences and most-parsimonious VDJ recombination scenarios. A later analysis defined each TCR beta chain by its CDR3 amino acid sequence plus V-gene family, and excluded reads lacking a unique V-gene family. A later analysis removed roughly 590 highly shared, low-generation-probability nucleotide sequences to deal with suspected cross-contamination and a sequencing artifact. In a later analysis, a clonal expansion index for each public chain was calculated from normalized within-repertoire ranks of inferred template counts. Generation probabilities in a later analysis came from a VDJ recombination model fitted to out-of-frame rearrangements, and those results were checked against IGoR. In a later analysis, TCR-TCR, TCR-HLA and TCR-CMV co-occurrence was scored with hypergeometric tests, and a repertoire-size bias correction was applied to TCR pairs. To estimate false discovery rates, a later analysis permuted the HLA or CMV assignments 20 times. In a later analysis, co-occurring TCRs were grouped using DBSCAN, with TCRdist sequence similarity added in when clustering inside HLA-allele-positive subsets. Co-occurrence clustering excluded repertoires with fewer than 30,000 or more than 120,000 public chains, plus five with anomalous nucleotide sharing. TCRdb limited this immuneACCESS table to in-frame rearrangements with V and J called. A share of clones is missing; checked studies link under half to unresolved V genes, and the rest is unexplained. The V and J calls and the clone size are those of that table, but D and trimming were determined from the DNA. In all, the sample holds roughly 190,000 clones, and roughly 80% of those were seen once. Roughly 2.1% of the sample is held by the ten biggest clonotypes.

CDR3 length: 14 amino acids, cysteine to phenylalanine. Just CDR3 DNA is preserved here, 42 bases in frame from base 1. Via the germline V gene, CDR1 is MDHEN and CDR2 SYDVKM. V is shortened by 3 bases, J by 7 bases, and the region joining them spans 16 bases. The research as a whole found: In both the original and validation cohorts, the classifier was reported to diagnose cytomegalovirus status with high specificity and sensitivity. A further reported finding was that TCR beta sequences accurately predicted the HLA-A and HLA-B alleles for most subjects in the first cohort. The study gave a list of more than 150 TCR beta chains associated with cytomegalovirus. According to a later analysis, TCR association rates differed among HLA loci, with DRB1 alleles showing the most associated TCRs and HLA-C alleles showing the fewest. Because HLA typing was unavailable for some donors at each locus, only the typed subset was used in association tests. In a later analysis, HLA-associated TCR beta chains were found to be more clonally expanded and to have lower generation probabilities than equally common non-associated chains. Roughly uniform sequencing depth across donors was assumed in presence/absence analyses, although this assumption may not hold. Because counts were too low, 15 to 20 rarely observed V segments, including chromosome 9 orphons, were excluded from the earlier analysis of 587 of the donors. A group of highly shared sequence variants was considered likely to be a technical artifact of the sequencing pipeline. An earlier analysis of 450 to 750 of the donors showed that most TCR beta V segments appeared in productive rearrangements either about 87% or about 30% of the time, which broadly matched IMGT annotations. Compared with the 666-donor mean, donors in an Asian-associated ancestry cluster had fewer N-insertions in productive TCRs, according to a later genetic analysis. Specific HLA alleles were associated with 15,000 to 20,000 TCR beta sequences at a false discovery rate of 0.05 in a later analysis. In a later genetic analysis, a missense DCLRE1C variant was associated with V-gene and J-gene trimming of TCR beta chains, and the association was replicated in an independent cohort. Some IMGT-functional V segments, including TRBV6-2 and TRBV6-3, could not be told apart with the 87-base-pair reads, so those segments were excluded. Assigning TCR associations to individual alleles was difficult when HLA alleles, especially DR and DQ, strongly co-occurred. Most TCR sequences were seen in very few donors, while some public TCRs were found in many individuals. It was suggested by the authors that the approach could potentially be generalized to other disease states and immunological phenotypes. Most CMV-associated TCR beta chains appeared to be HLA-restricted in a later analysis, and the HLA associations seemed to be driven largely by CMV exposure. A few of the identified cytomegalovirus-associated TCR beta chains were confirmed in vitro to be specific for cytomegalovirus antigens. In this cohort, only TCR beta chains were sequenced, and detectable features were limited by the absence of alpha or paired-chain data. CMV serostatus was the only immune exposure information available for the cohort. Correlated functional status among segregating V segments might be attributable to linkage disequilibrium, but an unknown experimental factor could not be ruled out. A later analysis reported that several top co-occurrence clusters appeared linked to parvovirus B19, influenza, CMV and Epstein-Barr virus.

The cohort consisted of some 670 healthy bone marrow donors. At the time of sampling, every cohort member was nominally healthy, though immune exposures that went unrecorded were likely present. The donor tested CMV seropositive, placing the donor among the roughly 270 seropositive members of the cohort. A peripheral blood sample was collected from each donor, and TCR beta sequencing was performed on peripheral blood mononuclear cells. The Qiagen DNeasy Blood Extraction Kit was used to extract genomic DNA from the blood cell samples. The sequence derives from a woman aged 25 to 45 in good health and CMV-seropositive. What was sequenced was PBMCs. The chain uses TRBV28 and TRBJ2-7, with TRBD1 perhaps the D gene, on 6 matching bases. The DNA sequence is given as TGTGCCAGCAGTTTTATCTGGGGGCCAGGGGAGCAGTACTTC. The encoded protein is CASSFIWGPGEQYF.